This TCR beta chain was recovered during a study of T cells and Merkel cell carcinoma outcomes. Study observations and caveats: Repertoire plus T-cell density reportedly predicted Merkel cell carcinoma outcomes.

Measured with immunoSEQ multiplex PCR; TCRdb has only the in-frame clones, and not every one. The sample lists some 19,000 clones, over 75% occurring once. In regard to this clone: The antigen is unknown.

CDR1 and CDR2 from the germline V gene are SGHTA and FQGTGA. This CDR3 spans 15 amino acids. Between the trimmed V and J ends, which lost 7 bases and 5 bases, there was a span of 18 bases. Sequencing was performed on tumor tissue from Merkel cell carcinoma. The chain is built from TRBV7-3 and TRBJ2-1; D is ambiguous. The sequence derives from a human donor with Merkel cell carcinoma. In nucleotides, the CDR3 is TGTGCCAGCAACCCGCGACTTAGCATCGACAATGAGCAGTTCTTC. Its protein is CASNPRLSIDNEQFF. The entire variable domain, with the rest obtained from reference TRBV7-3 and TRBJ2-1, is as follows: GAGVSQTPSNKVTEKGKYVELRCDPISGHTALYWYRQSLGQGPEFLIYFQGTGAADDSGLPNDRFFAVRPEGSVSTLKIQRTERGDSAVYLCASNPRLSIDNEQFFGPGTRLTVL.